Shown below are 21 T cell receptor beta chains from a single sample sequenced in a study of control samples from healthy donors and cancer patients. Only in-frame clones appear in the TCRdb table, and some are missing; sequencing was by immunoSEQ multiplex PCR. The data contain just over 150,000 clones, about 87% of them seen just once; the ten biggest clones take up around 11%. Sample: blood. The origin of the receptors is a man younger than 40 in good health.

This rearrangement joins TRBV24-1 to TRBJ1-5; no firm D call. V lost 9 bases and J 5 bases, leaving 7 bases between the germline ends. The germline gives CDR1 KGHDR, CDR2 SFDVKD. This CDR3 region has 11 residues. CDR3 sequence: CATGLDQPQHF. The CDR3 DNA is TGTGCCACCGGACTTGATCAGCCCCAGCATTTT.

The chain joins TRBV5-1 to TRBJ1-2; weak D call: TRBD1 (5 bases). There are 14 residues in the CDR3. Per the germline V gene, CDR1 is SGHRS and CDR2 is YFSETQ. V was trimmed by 2 bases and J by 5 bases, leaving 13 bases between them. CDR3 residues: CASSLGTSSYGYTF. CDR3 coding DNA: TGCGCCAGCAGCTTAGGGACCTCTAGTTATGGCTACACCTTC.

Comment on this clone: Distinct nucleotide sequences in the sample also encode this CDR3. The genes are TRBV29-1 and TRBJ1-1, with D hard to call. Germline V lookup: CDR1 SQVTM, CDR2 ANQGSEA. V was trimmed by 7 bases and J by 1 base, leaving 4 bases between them. The CDR3 length is 10 residues. The CDR3 bases are TGCAGCGCTGAGAACACTGAAGCTTTCTTT. Translation: CSAENTEAFF.

The chain recombines TRBV10-1 with TRBJ1-2; 8 nucleotides agree with TRBD1. The CDR3 is 12 residues long. V trimming: 7 bases; J trimming: 6 bases; junction bases outside the gene matches: 4. The germline V gene encodes CDR1 WNHNN and CDR2 SYGVQD (reference sequence). Written as DNA, the CDR3 is TGCGCCAGCACCCCCAGGGGGCATGGCTACACCTTC. Translating gives CASTPRGHGYTF.

The chain uses TRBV29-1 and TRBJ1-6; D is unresolved. This CDR3 has 13 residues. Germline CDR1 reads SQVTM; CDR2 reads ANQGSEA. The CDR3 nucleotides are TGCAACAGAGGTCCTGGGGTGTTCTTATCCCTCCACTTT. Amino acid sequence: CNRGPGVFLSLHF.

The chain is built from TRBV7-9 and TRBJ1-2; a weak D match, TRBD1 (5 bases). Trimming shortened V by 2 bases and J by 5 bases, and 12 bases separated the two germline ends. Germline V gives CDR1 SEHNR, CDR2 FQNEAQ (reference sequence). The CDR3 contains 14 residues. CDR3 DNA: TGTGCCAGCAGCTTAAGAGGGGCTACGTATGGCTACACCTTC. Translating gives CASSLRGATYGYTF.

This chain connects TRBV7-6 to TRBJ1-4; 11 bases are shared with TRBD1. V was clipped by 4 bases and J by 8 bases; unmatched bases: 15. CDR3 length equals 18 residues. CDR1 is SGHVS, CDR2 FNYEAQ, per germline. The CDR3 is CASSSPGTGGPAREKLFF. Written as DNA, the CDR3 is TGTGCCAGCAGCTCACCCGGGACAGGGGGTCCGGCGCGGGAAAAACTGTTTTTT.

The chain carries TRBV9 and TRBJ2-2, with D possibly called TRBD1 or TRBD2 (5 bases each). The CDR3 is 16 residues long. V was cut by 2 bases and J by 2 bases, with 13 bases left in between. Germline assignment: CDR1 SGDLS and CDR2 YYNGEE. CDR3 coding DNA: TGTGCCAGCAGCGTCCGAGGGGACCCCAACACCGGGGAGCTGTTTTTT. Translating gives CASSVRGDPNTGELFF.

CDR3 region: CASSRNSNQPQHF. DNA of the CDR3: TGTGCCAGCTCACGCAATAGCAATCAGCCCCAGCATTTT. The V call is TRBV18, the J call TRBJ1-5; D is unresolved. The CDR3 totals 13 residues. Germline loops: CDR1 KGHSH, CDR2 LQKENI. The V end was cut by 4 bases, the J end by 0 bases, with 4 bases between.

This chain joins TRBV5-1 and TRBJ2-5, with 7 positions matching TRBD2. V lost 3 bases, J lost 4 bases, and 18 bases stayed unmatched. Germline loops: CDR1 SGHRS, CDR2 YFSETQ. There are 18 residues in the CDR3. The CDR3, as DNA: TGCGCCAGCAGCTCTAAGTTAGGACTAGACCTCCGTGGAGAGACCCAGTACTTC. This codes for CASSSKLGLDLRGETQYF.

The table lists this clone with a few counts. The CDR3 DNA follows: TGTGCCAGCAGTTACTCGATTCGTCAGCCCCAGCATTTT. Translating it yields CASSYSIRQPQHF. V is TRBV6-5 and J is TRBJ1-5, with D hard to call. The CDR3 spans 13 residues. Germline assignment: CDR1 MNHEY and CDR2 SVGAGI. V lost 0 bases, J lost 6 bases, and 6 bases lay in between.

The J gene is TRBJ2-1, the V gene TRBV7-9; D is unclear. This CDR3 is 14 amino acids long. The V end lost 5 bases, the J end lost 5 bases, and 13 bases lay between the germline ends. In germline, CDR1 is SEHNR, CDR2 FQNEAQ (reference sequence). As DNA, the CDR3 is TGTGCCAGCAGCGCCCGGTCCAGCAACAATGAGCAGTTCTTC. Translated, it gives CASSARSSNNEQFF.

This chain links TRBV19 with TRBJ1-1; D remains ambiguous. There are 13 residues in the CDR3. V was shortened by 6 bases and J by 7 bases, with 15 bases between the two germline ends. The germline gives CDR1 LNHDA, CDR2 SQIVND (reference sequence). The chain's CDR3 is CASSFFGGVEAFF. CDR3 sequence (DNA): TGTGCCAGTAGCTTTTTTGGCGGAGTTGAAGCTTTCTTT.

V gene TRBV19 combines with J gene TRBJ2-7; TRBD2 matches at 8 bases. The CDR3 loop spans 15 amino acids. Germline V CDR1 and CDR2: LNHDA, SQIVND (reference sequence). V lost 5 bases and J lost 5; bases outside the gene matches: 11. The CDR3 loop reads CASSSVGAGADEQYF. The CDR3 region has the DNA TGTGCCAGTAGTTCCGTGGGAGCGGGGGCCGACGAGCAGTACTTC.

The CDR3 region has the DNA TGTGCCAGCTCACGGCAGCTGGGGAGCTCCTACGAGCAGTACTTC. This encodes CASSRQLGSSYEQYF. This chain connects TRBV18 to TRBJ2-7; tentatively, D is TRBD2 (5 bases). The CDR3 is made up of 15 amino acids. Trimming left V 4 bases short and J 0 bases short, with 13 bases between. CDR1 and CDR2 from the germline V gene are KGHSH and LQKENI.

The chain joins TRBV7-2 to TRBJ2-7; 12 nucleotides align to TRBD2. The CDR3 consists of 14 residues. V gave up 5 bases and J gave up 3 bases; unmatched junction bases: 2. Looked up from germline, CDR1 is SGHTA and CDR2 is FQGNSA. Here the CDR3 DNA reads TGTGCCAGCAGCCGGACTAGCGGGGTCTACGAGCAGTACTTC. This gives the protein CASSRTSGVYEQYF.

The genes are TRBV11-2 and TRBJ1-1; 8 bases are shared with TRBD1. The trim removed 8 bases at V and 2 bases at J, leaving 13 bases unmatched. This CDR3 comprises 16 residues. CDR1 and CDR2 from the germline V gene are SGHAT and FQNNGV. In nucleotides, the CDR3 is TGTGCCAGCTCCAGAGACAGGGGTGGGTTCAACACTGAAGCTTTCTTT. This translates into CASSRDRGGFNTEAFF.

This chain joins TRBV28 and TRBJ2-5, with a weak D call TRBD2 (7 bases). This CDR3 comprises 15 residues. V was trimmed by 6 bases and J by 1 base, leaving 15 bases between them. Germline values: CDR1 MDHEN, CDR2 SYDVKM. The CDR3 sequence is CASRPPGGVQETQYF. The CDR3 DNA reads as TGTGCCAGCAGACCCCCGGGGGGCGTCCAAGAGACCCAGTACTTC.

This rearrangement joins TRBV7-2 to TRBJ2-3; 8 nucleotides match TRBD2. Unmatched junction bases numbered 6, after V lost 0 bases and J lost 4 bases. The CDR3 contains 16 residues. Germline V gives CDR1 SGHTA, CDR2 FQGNSA. The CDR3: CASSLALGSGADTQYF. The CDR3 DNA reads TGTGCCAGCAGCTTAGCGCTCGGTAGCGGGGCAGATACGCAGTATTTT.

The rearrangement links TRBV15 to TRBJ2-3, with a weak D call TRBD2 (5 bases). This CDR3 is 14 amino acids long. Trimming took off 0 bases at V and 6 bases at J, with 10 bases between the two ends. Germline CDR1 is LNHNV and CDR2 is YYDKDF (reference sequence). As DNA, the CDR3 is TGTGCCACCAGCAGAGATTGGGCGGGTGATACGCAGTATTTT. Its protein product is CATSRDWAGDTQYF.

V and J are TRBV27 and TRBJ2-7, with unresolved D. The CDR3 runs to 13 residues. The ends were cut back, 3 bases at V and 3 bases at J, with 9 bases in the middle. Germline loops: CDR1 MNHEY, CDR2 SMNVEV (reference sequence). CDR3 amino acids: CASSLALGYEQYF. In nucleotides, the CDR3 is TGTGCCAGCAGTTTGGCCCTGGGCTACGAGCAGTACTTC.